This TCR beta chain was observed in a study of blood T cell repertoires in COVID-19. At the level of the study: Samples of COVID-19 (acute and convalescent) were obtained from the United States, Italy and Spain. T cells, B-cell-depleted T cells, or PBMCs supplied cDNA or gDNA.

This clone appeared a single time. CDR1 is SGHNT, CDR2 YYREEE, per germline (reference sequence). This CDR3 is built from 15 residues. V lost 6 bases and J lost 7; bases outside the gene matches: 11. Source study methods: Amplification with reference gene primers provided the estimates of nucleated cell counts. This table comes from immunoSEQ multiplex PCR, and its TCRdb copy is limited to in-frame clones, with some not included. The V and J calls and clone size are taken from that table; D and trimming were inferred from the DNA. This table has about 170,000 clones, around 87% appearing once. This TCR was recovered from a woman aged 80 or older with COVID-19, enrolled during active disease. The rearrangement joins TRBV5-4 to TRBJ2-1, with 9 bases lining up with TRBD1. The specimen was peripheral blood. CDR3 amino acids: CASTSIGQGRNEQFF. CDR3 nucleotides: TGTGCCAGCACCTCAATAGGACAGGGGAGGAATGAGCAGTTCTTC. Using reference TRBV5-4 and TRBJ2-1 for the parts outside the CDR3, the full variable domain is ETGVTQSPTHLIKTRGQQVTLRCSSQSGHNTVSWYQQALGQGPQFIFQYYREEENGRGNFPPRFSGLQFPNYSSELNVNALELDDSALYLCASTSIGQGRNEQFFGPGTRLTVL.